The 10 T cell receptor beta chains presented below share a single source sample, sequenced in a study of T cell responses to AZD1222 COVID-19 vaccine. Clones were read by immunoSEQ multiplex PCR, and TCRdb kept only the in-frame ones, dropping some. The table lists 130,000 to 150,000 clones, roughly nine tenths of them singletons. The sample here was peripheral blood, taken on day 0 of AZD1222 vaccination. The receptors derive from an adult in good health.

J is TRBJ1-1 and V is TRBV7-9; no clear D. V lost 5 bases, J lost 8 bases, and 12 bases lay in between. The CDR3 covers 12 residues. Germline CDR1 and CDR2: SEHNR and FQNEAQ (reference sequence). The CDR3 DNA follows: TGTGCCAGCAGCCCAGGCGGCCGAGAAGCTTTCTTT. Amino acids: CASSPGGREAFF.

The CDR3 sequence: CASSLVDRLQFF. DNA for the CDR3: TGTGCCAGCAGCCTTGTGGACAGGCTGCAGTTCTTC. This rearrangement joins TRBV14 to TRBJ2-1; TRBD1 aligns across 7 bases. The germline V gene has CDR1 SGHDN and CDR2 FVKESK. The CDR3 consists of 12 residues. V lost 4 bases, J lost 12 bases, and 6 bases stayed unmatched.

This chain uses TRBV5-6 with TRBJ1-2; 9 bases match TRBD1. Germline V gene sequence: CDR1 SGHDT, CDR2 YYEEEE. This CDR3 spans 14 amino acids. V gave up 1 base and J gave up 7 bases; unmatched junction bases: 5. The CDR3 sequence: CASSLSGTGTGYTF. CDR3 DNA sequence: TGTGCCAGCAGCTTGTCTGGGACAGGGACTGGCTACACCTTC.

The CDR3 DNA follows: TGTGCCTGGAGTGTATCCAGTTTTGGCGGCTACACCTTC. It is translated as CAWSVSSFGGYTF. J is TRBJ1-2 and V is TRBV30; D ambiguous. Trimming shortened V by 0 bases and J by 8 bases, and 13 bases separated the two germline ends. The CDR3 has 13 amino acids. CDR1 GTSNPN and CDR2 SVGIG come from the germline V gene (reference sequence).

CDR3 sequence (DNA): TGTGCCAGTCGTTCTAGGGCGCAGGGGGGTTCCTACGAGCAGTACTTC. Its translation is CASRSRAQGGSYEQYF. The V call is TRBV19, the J call TRBJ2-7; weak D call: TRBD1 (7 bases). In germline, CDR1 is LNHDA, CDR2 SQIVND (reference sequence). This CDR3 contains 16 residues. V dropped 8 bases and J dropped 1 base, with 21 bases sitting between them.

A remark on this clone: A read error may produce the germline difference seen at one junction end. J is TRBJ2-2 and V is TRBV7-6; 7 bases are shared with TRBD2. Germline CDR1 is SGHVS and CDR2 is FNYEAQ. The CDR3 has 12 amino acids. The CDR3 nucleotides are TGTGCCAGCAGCCTTTCCAGCGGGAAGCTGTTTTTT. Translation gives CASSLSSGKLFF.

This chain uses TRBV18 with TRBJ1-2; weak D call: TRBD1 (5 bases). Trimming cost V 4 bases and J 0 bases, with 6 bases left between them. Germline V lookup: CDR1 KGHSH, CDR2 LQKENI. This CDR3 is built from 13 residues. CDR3 coding DNA: TGTGCCAGCTCACGACAGCCTAACTATGGCTACACCTTC. This translates into CASSRQPNYGYTF.

The chain couples TRBV18 to TRBJ1-4; D gene ambiguous. V was cut by 6 bases and J by 0 bases, with 8 bases left in between. The CDR3 contains 14 residues. CDR1 KGHSH and CDR2 LQKENI come from the germline V gene. CDR3 nucleotide sequence: TGTGCCAGCTCCCCCGCACCAACTAATGAAAAACTGTTTTTT. This sequence encodes CASSPAPTNEKLFF.

The chain recombines TRBV10-1 with TRBJ1-2; D is possibly TRBD1 (6 bases). The CDR3 runs to 12 residues. Germline CDR1 and CDR2: WNHNN and SYGVQD (reference sequence). Trimming cost V 7 bases and J 7 bases, with 13 bases left between them. The CDR3 protein is CASIGTLFGYTF. The CDR3 DNA reads as TGCGCCAGCATCGGGACATTATTTGGCTACACCTTC.

This clone was detected only once. This chain connects TRBV9 to TRBJ2-3, with D possibly TRBD2 on 7 matching bases. The CDR3 has 16 amino acids. Trimming cost V 6 bases and J 0 bases, with 17 bases left between them. Germline V gives CDR1 SGDLS, CDR2 YYNGEE. CDR3 in DNA: TGTGCCAGCAAGAGAGGGAGGGGGGGAAGCACAGATACGCAGTATTTT. Translated, it gives CASKRGRGGSTDTQYF.